Presented here are 16 T cell receptor beta chains from one specimen sequenced in a study of blood T cell repertoires in COVID-19. Data came from immunoSEQ multiplex PCR; TCRdb stores just in-frame clones and leaves some out. The table has more than 65,000 clones, 80% to 85% seen once; the top ten hold around 3.4%. The sample taken for sequencing was peripheral blood. The receptors here all came from a man in his forties or fifties with acute or convalescent COVID-19.

This clone was picked up one time. This chain uses TRBV5-1 with TRBJ2-3, with TRBD2 matching 8 bases. Looked up from germline, CDR1 is SGHRS and CDR2 is YFSETQ. The CDR3 runs to 14 residues. V gave up 1 base and J gave up 6 bases; unmatched junction bases: 4. The CDR3 DNA reads TGCGCCAGCAGCTTGCAGACTAGCGAGGATACGCAGTATTTT. Translated, it gives CASSLQTSEDTQYF.

The V call is TRBV27, the J call TRBJ1-1; D is undetermined. CDR1 is MNHEY and CDR2 is SMNVEV in the germline V gene (reference sequence). V lost 6 bases to trimming and J lost 0 bases, with 14 bases between them. This CDR3 has 15 amino acids. The CDR3 reads CASSFNERVNTEAFF. CDR3 DNA: TGTGCCAGCAGCTTCAATGAGAGGGTGAACACTGAAGCTTTCTTT.

The chain uses TRBV4-3 and TRBJ1-1; D may be TRBD1 (6 bases). The germline V and J ends were trimmed by 0 bases and 0 bases, with 17 bases remaining between them. CDR1 LGHNA and CDR2 YSLEER come from the germline V gene. This CDR3 is 18 amino acids long. The CDR3 DNA sequence: TGCGCCAGCAGCCAAGATCAGTTTACGGGGGGGCTGAACACTGAAGCTTTCTTT. Translating it yields CASSQDQFTGGLNTEAFF.

This rearrangement joins TRBV21-1 to TRBJ2-6; the table's D call of TRBD1 was not tested on the DNA. TRBV21-1 is given as a pseudogene. The CDR3 totals 19 residues. The CDR3 nucleotides read TGTGCCAGCAGCAAAGGTGAGGACATTCAAAGCTCTGGGGCCAACGTCCTGACTTTC. This encodes CASSKGEDIQSSGANVLTF.

The genes are TRBV7-2 and TRBJ1-5; D possibly corresponds to TRBD1 (6 bases). CDR1 and CDR2 from the germline V gene are SGHTA and FQGNSA. Trimming left V 1 base short and J 0 bases short, with 10 bases between. The CDR3 loop spans 16 amino acids. Here the CDR3 reads CASSLVSRGSNQPQHF. CDR3 nucleotide sequence: TGTGCCAGCAGCTTAGTTTCCAGGGGTAGCAATCAGCCCCAGCATTTT.

The table lists this clone with a count of one. The chain recombines TRBV30 with TRBJ2-3; 8 bases match TRBD1. The CDR3 length is 13 residues. Trimming took 8 bases from V and 2 from J; bases not matched to a gene: 6. The germline V gene has CDR1 GTSNPN and CDR2 SVGIG (reference sequence). The CDR3, as DNA: TGTGCCAGCCGGGACAGGTTCACAGATACGCAGTATTTT. Encoded protein: CASRDRFTDTQYF.

This chain joins TRBV7-2 and TRBJ1-2, with D perhaps TRBD1 (6 bases). The germline V gene has CDR1 SGHTA and CDR2 FQGNSA. The germline V and J ends were trimmed by 0 bases and 6 bases, with 8 bases remaining between them. This CDR3 comprises 13 residues. In DNA, the CDR3 is TGTGCCAGCAGCTTAGCAAGGACAGATGGCTACACCTTC. This codes for CASSLARTDGYTF.

This clone was seen a single time. The V gene is TRBV5-1, the J gene TRBJ2-5, with 13 bases matching TRBD2. The CDR3 runs 16 residues. Per germline, CDR1 SGHRS and CDR2 YFSETQ. With V trimmed by 0 bases and J by 4 bases, 3 bases remained unmatched. The CDR3 loop is CASSLAGTSGVETQYF. The CDR3 DNA reads as TGCGCCAGCAGCTTGGCCGGGACTAGCGGGGTAGAGACCCAGTACTTC. The whole variable domain, remainder taken from reference TRBV5-1 and TRBJ2-5, is KAGVTQTPRYLIKTRGQQVTLSCSPISGHRSVSWYQQTPGQGLQFLFEYFSETQRNKGNFPGRFSGRQFSNSRSEMNVSTLELGDSALYLCASSLAGTSGVETQYFGPGTRLLVL.

The genes are TRBV12-3 or TRBV12-4 and TRBJ2-7; TRBD2 might be the D (5 bases). V was shortened by 3 bases and J by 5 bases, with 8 bases between the two germline ends. The CDR3 sequence is 12 residues long. CDR3 DNA: TGTGCCAGCAGTTTGAGTAGCGACGAGCAGTACTTC. Encoded protein: CASSLSSDEQYF.

The chain uses TRBV2 and TRBJ1-2; D gene ambiguous. The germline CDR1 and CDR2 sequences are SNHLY and FYNNEI. V was clipped by 3 bases and J by 4 bases, with 9 bases between them. This CDR3 contains 13 residues. The CDR3 DNA reads as TGTGCCAGCAGTGAGGGAGGCCTCTATGGCTACACCTTC. Amino acids: CASSEGGLYGYTF.

The gene calls are TRBV11-3 and TRBJ2-1, with 9 nucleotides matching TRBD2. CDR1 is SGHNT, CDR2 YENEEA, per germline. The CDR3 runs to 18 residues. J lost 5 bases, V lost 7 bases, and 18 bases had no gene match. The CDR3 region is CASTPLGMAGGRNNEQFF. The DNA of the CDR3 is TGTGCCAGCACCCCCCTGGGGATGGCGGGAGGGCGGAACAATGAGCAGTTCTTC.

As for this clone: This sample includes further DNA sequences coding for the same CDR3. V usage is TRBV10-3 and J usage is TRBJ1-5, with 9 bases fitting TRBD1. This CDR3 is built from 16 residues. Germline assignment: CDR1 ENHRY and CDR2 SYGVKD. V shed 0 bases, J shed 1 base, and the junction held 1 base outside the gene matches. The CDR3 is CAISESGQGSNQPQHF. CDR3 coding DNA: TGTGCCATCAGTGAGTCGGGACAGGGAAGCAATCAGCCCCAGCATTTT.

This clone was counted between two and nine times. The chain has TRBV4-1 and TRBJ2-7; TRBD2 agrees at 13 bases. Germline CDR1 reads MGHRA; CDR2 reads YSYEKL. V lost 0 bases, J lost 0 bases, and 8 bases stayed unmatched. This CDR3 contains 19 residues. CDR3 amino acids: CASSQETSGRASNSYEQYF. CDR3 bases: TGCGCCAGCAGCCAAGAAACTAGCGGGAGGGCGTCAAACTCCTACGAGCAGTACTTC.

This clone was found once. CDR3 sequence: CASSTDRLAEAFF. CDR3 coding DNA: TGTGCCAGCAGCACGGACAGACTGGCTGAAGCTTTCTTT. This chain connects TRBV11-2 to TRBJ1-1; weak D call: TRBD1 (6 bases). V was trimmed by 5 bases and J by 6 bases, leaving 13 bases between them. CDR3 length: 13 amino acids. The germline V gene has CDR1 SGHAT and CDR2 FQNNGV.

The chain recombines TRBV5-6 with TRBJ1-2, with 8 bases fitting TRBD1. The CDR3 runs to 15 residues. Germline V CDR1 and CDR2: SGHDT, YYEEEE. The V segment lost 4 bases and the J segment 2 bases; nucleotides outside the gene matches: 7. The CDR3 is CASSIRTGKNYGYTF. The CDR3 DNA is TGTGCCAGCAGCATTCGGACAGGGAAAAACTATGGCTACACCTTC.

The J gene is TRBJ2-1, the V gene TRBV12-5; 7 bases align to TRBD2. Germline V gives CDR1 LGHNT, CDR2 FRNRAP. The CDR3 has 18 residues. The J segment lost 6 bases and the V segment lost 2 bases, leaving 16 bases of the junction unmatched. The CDR3 here is CASGLPRLAVVKGNEQFF. The CDR3 nucleotides read TGTGCTAGTGGTTTGCCTAGGCTAGCGGTAGTTAAGGGCAATGAGCAGTTCTTC. Looking up the rest from reference TRBV12-5 and TRBJ2-1 gives the full variable domain: DARVTQTPRHKVTEMGQEVTMRCQPILGHNTVFWYRQTMMQGLELLAYFRNRAPLDDSGMPKDRFSAEMPDATLATLKIQPSEPRDSAVYFCASGLPRLAVVKGNEQFFGPGTRLTVL.